This T cell receptor beta chain emerged from a study of blood T cell repertoires in COVID-19. Study background: Material from acute and convalescent COVID-19 was sourced from the United States, Italy and Spain.

The repertoire was sequenced with immunoSEQ multiplex PCR; TCRdb's copy has only in-frame clones and lacks some. The sample comprises approximately 170,000 clones, about 88% of which are singletons, and 7% to 7.5% rests with the top ten. In germline, CDR1 is GTSNPN, CDR2 SVGIG (reference sequence). The V segment lost 2 bases and the J segment 13 bases; nucleotides outside the gene matches: 15. This CDR3 contains 14 residues. The V gene is TRBV30, the J gene TRBJ1-2, with 8 bases that match TRBD1. The clonotype was recovered from a woman over 75 in a cohort sampled during active or convalescent COVID-19. The sequenced sample consisted of peripheral blood. The CDR3 sequence is CAWSKRTGPSRVTF. Here the CDR3 DNA reads TGTGCCTGGAGTAAGAGGACAGGGCCCAGTCGGGTCACCTTC. The complete variable domain, with remaining parts taken from reference TRBV30 and TRBJ1-2, reads SQTIHQWPATLVQPVGSPLSLECTVEGTSNPNLYWYRQAAGRGLQLLFYSVGIGQISSEVPQNLSASRPQDRQFILSSKKLLLSDSGFYLCAWSKRTGPSRVTFGSGTRLTVV.